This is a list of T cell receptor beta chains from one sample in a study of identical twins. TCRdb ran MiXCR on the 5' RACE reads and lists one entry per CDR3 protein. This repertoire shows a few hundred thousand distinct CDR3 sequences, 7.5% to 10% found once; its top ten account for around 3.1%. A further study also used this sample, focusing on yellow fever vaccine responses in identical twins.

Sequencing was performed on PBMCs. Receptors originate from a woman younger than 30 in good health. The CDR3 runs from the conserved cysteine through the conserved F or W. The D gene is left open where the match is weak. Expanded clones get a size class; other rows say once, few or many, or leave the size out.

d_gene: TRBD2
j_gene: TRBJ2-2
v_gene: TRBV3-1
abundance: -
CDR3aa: CASSQDRGSRGTGELFF
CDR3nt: TGTGCCAGCAGCCAAGATCGCGGGAGTCGTGGCACCGGGGAGCTGTTTTTT

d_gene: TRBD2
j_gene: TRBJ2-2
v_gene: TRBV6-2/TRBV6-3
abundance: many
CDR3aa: CASSRAGAGELFF
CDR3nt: TGTGCCAGCAGCCGAGCGGGGGCCGGGGAGCTGTTTTTT

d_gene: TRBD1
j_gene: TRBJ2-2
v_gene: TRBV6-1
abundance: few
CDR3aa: CASRLRSGQAANTGELFF
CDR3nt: TGTGCCAGCAGGCTTAGATCGGGACAGGCCGCGAACACCGGGGAGCTGTTTTTT

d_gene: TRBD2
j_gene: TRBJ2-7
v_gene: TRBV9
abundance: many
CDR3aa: CASSVDGGSSYEQYF
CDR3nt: TGTGCCAGCAGCGTAGACGGGGGGAGCTCCTACGAGCAGTACTTC

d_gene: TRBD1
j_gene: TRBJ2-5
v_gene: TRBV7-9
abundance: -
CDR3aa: CASSLRWMRDRQETQYF
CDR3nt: TGTGCCAGCAGCTTACGTTGGATGAGGGACAGACAAGAGACCCAGTACTTC

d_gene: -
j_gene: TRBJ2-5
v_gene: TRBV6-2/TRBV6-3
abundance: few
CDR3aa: CASSIRRAGGYQETQYF
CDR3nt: TGTGCCAGCAGCATCAGGAGAGCAGGGGGGTACCAGGAGACCCAGTACTTC

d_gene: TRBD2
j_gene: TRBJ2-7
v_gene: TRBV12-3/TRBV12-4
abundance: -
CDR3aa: CASSLASGLAGDYEQYF
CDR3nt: TGTGCCAGCAGTTTAGCGTCCGGACTAGCGGGGGACTACGAGCAGTACTTC

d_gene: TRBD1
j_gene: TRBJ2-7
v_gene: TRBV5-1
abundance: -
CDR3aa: CASSPGPGQGSEYEQYF
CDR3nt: TGCGCCAGCAGCCCGGGGCCCGGACAGGGTTCTGAGTACGAGCAGTACTTC

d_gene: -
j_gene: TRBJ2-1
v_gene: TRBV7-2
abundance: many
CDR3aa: CASSLASEQFF
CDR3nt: TGTGCCAGCAGCTTAGCCAGTGAGCAGTTCTTC

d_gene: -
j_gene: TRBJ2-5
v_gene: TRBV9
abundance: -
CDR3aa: CASSVGVSTRTQYF
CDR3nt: TGTGCCAGCAGCGTAGGTGTTTCCACGAGGACCCAGTACTTC

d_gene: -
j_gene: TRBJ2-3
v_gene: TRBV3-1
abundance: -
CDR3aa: CASSQLDYSTDTQYF
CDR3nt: TGTGCCAGCAGCCAACTAGATTATAGCACAGATACGCAGTATTTT

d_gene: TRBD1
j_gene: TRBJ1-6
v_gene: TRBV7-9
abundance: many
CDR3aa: CASNPTGIGSPLHF
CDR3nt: TGTGCCAGCAACCCGACAGGGATCGGATCACCCCTCCACTTT

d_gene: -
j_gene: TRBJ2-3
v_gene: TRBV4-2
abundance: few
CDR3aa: CASSQAQVSVDTQYF
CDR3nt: TGTGCCAGCAGCCAAGCCCAGGTATCCGTGGATACGCAGTATTTT

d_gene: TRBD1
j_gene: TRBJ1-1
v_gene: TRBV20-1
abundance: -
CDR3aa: CSAPRQGLSEAFF
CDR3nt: TGCAGTGCGCCCAGACAGGGTTTATCTGAAGCTTTCTTT

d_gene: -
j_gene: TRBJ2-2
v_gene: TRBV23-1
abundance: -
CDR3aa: CASRISGAAGELFF
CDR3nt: TGCGCCAGCCGAATTTCGGGTGCGGCCGGGGAGCTGTTTTTT

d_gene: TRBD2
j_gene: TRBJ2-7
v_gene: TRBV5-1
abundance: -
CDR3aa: CASSLSGTSGSSQAGEQYF
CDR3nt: TGCGCCAGCAGCTTATCCGGGACTAGCGGGAGTTCTCAAGCGGGGGAGCAGTACTTC

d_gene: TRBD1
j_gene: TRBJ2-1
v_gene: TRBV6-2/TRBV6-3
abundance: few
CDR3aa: CASSLENAPGGVPSRNEQFF
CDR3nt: TGTGCCAGCAGTCTCGAGAACGCGCCAGGGGGTGTACCCTCTAGGAATGAGCAGTTCTTC

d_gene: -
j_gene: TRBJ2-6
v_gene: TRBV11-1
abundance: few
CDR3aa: CASRLTGTRKISGANVLTF
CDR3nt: TGTGCCAGCAGGCTAACCGGGACGAGAAAAATCTCTGGGGCCAACGTCCTGACTTTC

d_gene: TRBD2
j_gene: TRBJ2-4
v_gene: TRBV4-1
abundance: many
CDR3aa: CASSQEGGGVQNIQYF
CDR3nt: TGCGCCAGCAGCCAAGAAGGCGGGGGGGTCCAAAACATTCAGTACTTC

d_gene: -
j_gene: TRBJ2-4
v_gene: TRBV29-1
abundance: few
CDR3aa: CSAPGPKNIQYF
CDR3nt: TGCAGCGCCCCCGGGCCCAAAAACATTCAGTACTTC

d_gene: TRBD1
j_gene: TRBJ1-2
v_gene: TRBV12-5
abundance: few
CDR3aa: CASGPDRGRHGYTF
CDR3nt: TGTGCTAGTGGTCCGGACAGGGGTCGACATGGCTACACCTTC

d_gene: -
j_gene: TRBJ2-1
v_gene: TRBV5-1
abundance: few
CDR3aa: CASSVGYEGLGNEQFF
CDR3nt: TGCGCCAGCAGCGTGGGATACGAGGGGTTGGGAAATGAGCAGTTCTTC

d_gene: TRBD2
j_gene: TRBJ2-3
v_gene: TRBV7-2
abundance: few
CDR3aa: CASSFPPTSGRTNPPNTDTQYF
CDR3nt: TGTGCCAGCAGCTTTCCTCCGACTAGCGGGAGGACAAACCCGCCGAACACAGATACGCAGTATTTT

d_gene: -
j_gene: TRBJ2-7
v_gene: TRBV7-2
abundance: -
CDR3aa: CASSLGLGQYF
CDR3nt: TGTGCCAGCAGCTTGGGGCTAGGGCAGTACTTC

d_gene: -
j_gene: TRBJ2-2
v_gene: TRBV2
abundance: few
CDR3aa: CASSTLGSTGELFF
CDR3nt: TGTGCCAGCAGTACCCTTGGTTCAACCGGGGAGCTGTTTTTT

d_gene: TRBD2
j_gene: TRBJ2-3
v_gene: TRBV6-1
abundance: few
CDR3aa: CASTLGGRTDTQYF
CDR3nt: TGTGCCAGCACGCTGGGCGGGAGGACAGATACGCAGTATTTT

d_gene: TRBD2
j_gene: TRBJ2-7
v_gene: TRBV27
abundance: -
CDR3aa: CASSFTSGGLLPYEQYF
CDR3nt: TGTGCCAGCAGTTTTACTAGCGGGGGGCTCCTGCCCTACGAGCAGTACTTC

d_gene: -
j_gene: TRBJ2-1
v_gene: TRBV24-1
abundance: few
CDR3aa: CATSDLRRTSSYNEQFF
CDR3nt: TGTGCCACCAGTGATCTACGACGGACCTCCTCCTACAATGAGCAGTTCTTC

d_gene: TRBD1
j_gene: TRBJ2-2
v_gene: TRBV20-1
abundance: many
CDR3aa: CSARETGADTGELFF
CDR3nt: TGCAGTGCTAGAGAGACAGGGGCGGACACCGGGGAGCTGTTTTTT

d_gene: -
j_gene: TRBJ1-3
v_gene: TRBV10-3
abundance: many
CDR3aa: CAISPVTGTASSGNTIYF
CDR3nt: TGTGCCATCAGCCCAGTCACCGGGACGGCGAGCTCTGGAAACACCATATATTTT

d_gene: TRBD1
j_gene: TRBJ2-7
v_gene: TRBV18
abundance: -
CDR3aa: CASSPLLTPPRNRGSYEQYF
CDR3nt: TGTGCCAGCTCACCACTTTTAACCCCACCCAGGAACAGGGGGAGCTACGAGCAGTACTTC

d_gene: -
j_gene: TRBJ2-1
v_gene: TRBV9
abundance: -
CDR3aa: CASSVGVLNSYNEQFF
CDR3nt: TGTGCCAGCAGCGTAGGGGTTCTAAACTCCTACAATGAGCAGTTCTTC

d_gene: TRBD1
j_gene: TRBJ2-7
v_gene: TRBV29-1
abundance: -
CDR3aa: CGVEDRDSPDYEQYF
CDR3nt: TGCGGCGTTGAAGATAGGGACAGCCCTGACTACGAGCAGTACTTC

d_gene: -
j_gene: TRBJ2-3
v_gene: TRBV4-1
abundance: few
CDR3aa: CASSQELSGLAQYF
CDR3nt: TGCGCCAGCAGCCAAGAACTTTCCGGGTTGGCGCAGTATTTT

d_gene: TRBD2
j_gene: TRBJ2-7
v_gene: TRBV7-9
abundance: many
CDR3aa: CASSLGLAGDYEQYF
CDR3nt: TGTGCCAGCAGCTTAGGACTAGCGGGAGACTACGAGCAGTACTTC

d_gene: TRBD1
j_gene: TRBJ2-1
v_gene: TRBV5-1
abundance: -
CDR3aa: CASSEGTGRENEQFF
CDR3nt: TGCGCCAGCAGCGAGGGGACAGGGCGAGAGAATGAGCAGTTCTTC

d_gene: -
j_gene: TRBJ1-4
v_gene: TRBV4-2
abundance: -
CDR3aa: CASSQDPGSFEKLFF
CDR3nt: TGTGCCAGCAGCCAAGATCCGGGCAGTTTTGAAAAACTGTTTTTT

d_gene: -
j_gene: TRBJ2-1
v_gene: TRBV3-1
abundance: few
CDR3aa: CASSSLEGVLYNEQFF
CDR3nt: TGTGCCAGCAGCTCCCTGGAGGGTGTCCTCTACAATGAGCAGTTCTTC

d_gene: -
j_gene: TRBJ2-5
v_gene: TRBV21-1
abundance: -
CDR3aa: CASGRRGLETQYF
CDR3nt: TGTGCCAGCGGGAGGAGGGGGCTAGAGACCCAGTACTTC

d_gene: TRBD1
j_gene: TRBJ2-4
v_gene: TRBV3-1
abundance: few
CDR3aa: CASSPGTGNIQYF
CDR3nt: TGTGCCAGCAGCCCAGGGACAGGGAACATTCAGTACTTC